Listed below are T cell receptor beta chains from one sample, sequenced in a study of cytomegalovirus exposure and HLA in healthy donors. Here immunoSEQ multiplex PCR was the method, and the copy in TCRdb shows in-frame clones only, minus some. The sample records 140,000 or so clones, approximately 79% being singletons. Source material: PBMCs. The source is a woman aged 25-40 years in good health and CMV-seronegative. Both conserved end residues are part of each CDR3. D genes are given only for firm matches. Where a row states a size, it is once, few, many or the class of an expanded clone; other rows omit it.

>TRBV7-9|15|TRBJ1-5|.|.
TGTGCCAGCAGCTTAGGACGGGGAGGCAATCAGCCCCAGCATTTT
CASSLGRGGNQPQHF
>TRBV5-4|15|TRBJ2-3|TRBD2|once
TGTGCCAGCAGCTTGGAGGGGACTAGCGGGAGTAAAATGTATTTT
CASSLEGTSGSKMYF
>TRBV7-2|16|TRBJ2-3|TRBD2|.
TGTGCCAGCAGCTTAGGTCTAGCGGGGGGGCAAGGGACGCAGTATTTT
CASSLGLAGGQGTQYF
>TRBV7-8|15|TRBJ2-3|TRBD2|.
TGTGCCAGCACGGGGAGGGCGGTCGGCACAGATACGCAGTATTTT
CASTGRAVGTDTQYF
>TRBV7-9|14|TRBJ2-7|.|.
TGTGCCAGCAGCTTAGGAGGGCTTGCCTACGAGCAGTACTTC
CASSLGGLAYEQYF
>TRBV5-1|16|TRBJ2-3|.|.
TGCGCCAGCAGCGCCCGTGGCTACAGAAACACAGATACGCAGTATTTT
CASSARGYRNTDTQYF
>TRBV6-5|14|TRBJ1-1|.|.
TGTGCCAGCAGTTATCAGGGATTGAACACTGAAGCTTTCTTT
CASSYQGLNTEAFF
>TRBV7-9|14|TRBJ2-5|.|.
TGTGCCAGCAGCGAACAGTCTTACCAAGAGACCCAGTACTTC
CASSEQSYQETQYF
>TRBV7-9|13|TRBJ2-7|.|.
TGTGCCAGCACGACGAGCGGCCCCTACGAGCAGTACTTC
CASTTSGPYEQYF
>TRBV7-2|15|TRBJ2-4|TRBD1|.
TGTGCCAGCAGCCCGGGGACAGGGGGGGAAAACATTCAGTACTTC
CASSPGTGGENIQYF
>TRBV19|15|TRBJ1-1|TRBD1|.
TGTGCCAGTAGTATTGACAGGGATTGGGACACTGAAGCTTTCTTT
CASSIDRDWDTEAFF
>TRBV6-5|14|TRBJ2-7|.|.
TGTGCCAGCAGTTACGGAATACAGGGCTACGAGCAGTACTTC
CASSYGIQGYEQYF
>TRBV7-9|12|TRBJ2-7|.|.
TGTGCCAGCACCCAATGGGGGGACGAGCAGTACTTC
CASTQWGDEQYF
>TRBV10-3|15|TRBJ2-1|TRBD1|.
TGTGCCATCAGTGCGGCGAGGACAGGGTACAATGAGCAGTTCTTC
CAISAARTGYNEQFF
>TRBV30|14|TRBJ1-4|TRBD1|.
TGTGCCTGGAGTCGACAGGGGGCTGGTGAAAAACTGTTTTTT
CAWSRQGAGEKLFF
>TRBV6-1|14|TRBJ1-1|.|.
TGTGCCAGCAGTGAATATGGCAGGGAAACTGAAGCTTTCTTT
CASSEYGRETEAFF
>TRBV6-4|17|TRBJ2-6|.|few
TGTGCCAGCAGTGGGACACAGCAGGGCTCTGGGGCCAACGTCCTGACTTTC
CASSGTQQGSGANVLTF
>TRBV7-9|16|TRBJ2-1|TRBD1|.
TGTTCCAGCAGCCGAACGACAGGGTCCTTAGACAATGAGCAGTTCTTC
CSSSRTTGSLDNEQFF
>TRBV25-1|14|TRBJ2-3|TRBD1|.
TGTGCCAGCAGTGATCGGGGTAGGACAGGTACGCAGTATTTT
CASSDRGRTGTQYF
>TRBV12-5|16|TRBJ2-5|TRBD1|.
TGTGCTAGTGGTACCGGACAGGGGGTCCCCCAAGAGACCCAGTACTTC
CASGTGQGVPQETQYF
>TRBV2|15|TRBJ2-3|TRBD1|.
TGTGCCAGCAGTGAAGAGGGGGCCGGCGCAGATACGCAGTATTTT
CASSEEGAGADTQYF
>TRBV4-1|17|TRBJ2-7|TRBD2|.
TGCGCCAGCAGCCAAATGGCGACGGCGGGGGTCGGCTACGGGCAGTACTTC
CASSQMATAGVGYGQYF
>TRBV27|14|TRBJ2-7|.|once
TGTGCCAGCAGTTTGACGGGTGGAACCTACGAGCAGTACTTC
CASSLTGGTYEQYF
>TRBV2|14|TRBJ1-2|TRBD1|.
TGTGCCAGCACAAAACAGGGGGGGCACTATGGCTACACCTTC
CASTKQGGHYGYTF
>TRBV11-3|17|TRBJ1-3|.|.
TGTGCCAGCAGCTTAAGTTCCGGGGAAGGGGGTGGAAACACCATATATTTT
CASSLSSGEGGGNTIYF
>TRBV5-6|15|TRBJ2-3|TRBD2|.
TGTGCCAGCAGCATCACTAGCGGGGGTGCAGATACGCAGTATTTT
CASSITSGGADTQYF
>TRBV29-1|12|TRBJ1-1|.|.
TGCAGCGTGCGCGGGGGGAGCACTGAAGCTTTCTTT
CSVRGGSTEAFF
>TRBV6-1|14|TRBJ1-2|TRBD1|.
TGTGCCAGCAGTCGGGAGGGACAGGGGTATGGCTACACCTTC
CASSREGQGYGYTF
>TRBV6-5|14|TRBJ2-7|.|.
TGTGCCAGCAGTTACGTGGCCAGGGTTTACGAGCAGTACTTC
CASSYVARVYEQYF
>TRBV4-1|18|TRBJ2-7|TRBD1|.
TGCGCCAGCAGCCAACCGGAATTCTTCCGGGACAGGGGTTACGAGCAGTACTTC
CASSQPEFFRDRGYEQYF
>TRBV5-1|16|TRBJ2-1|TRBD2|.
TGCGCCAGCAGCCCCGGACTAGCGGCTACCTACAATGAGCAGTTCTTC
CASSPGLAATYNEQFF
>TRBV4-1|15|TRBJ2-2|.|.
TGCGCCAGCAGCCAAGGTTCCGGGTTTTCCGGGGAGCTGTTTTTT
CASSQGSGFSGELFF
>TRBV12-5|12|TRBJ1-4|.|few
TGTGCTAGTGGGATGTGGAGCGAAAAACTGTTTTTT
CASGMWSEKLFF
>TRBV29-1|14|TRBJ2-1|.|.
TGCAGCGTCTACAGGGAAAGCTCCTACAATGAGCAGTTCTTC
CSVYRESSYNEQFF
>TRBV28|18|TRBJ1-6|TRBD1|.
TGTGCCAGCAGTGGATGGCAACAGGGGGCCGGCTATAATTCACCCCTCCACTTT
CASSGWQQGAGYNSPLHF
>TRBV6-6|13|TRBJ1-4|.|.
TGTGCCAGCAGTTACAGGGGCGGTGAAAAACTGTTTTTT
CASSYRGGEKLFF
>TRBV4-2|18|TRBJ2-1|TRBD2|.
TGTGCCAGCAGCCAAAGTGGGGGGGTAGCGGGATGGGACAATGAGCAGTTCTTC
CASSQSGGVAGWDNEQFF
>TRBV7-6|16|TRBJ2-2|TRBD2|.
TGTGCCAGCACCGCATTGGGACTAGCGAACACCGGGGAGCTGTTTTTT
CASTALGLANTGELFF
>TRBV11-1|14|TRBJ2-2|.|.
TGTGCCAGCAGCCCGACAGACAACACCGGGGAGCTGTTTTTT
CASSPTDNTGELFF
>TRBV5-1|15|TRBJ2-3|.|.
TGCGCCAGCAGCCGCGGGCTAGTGGGCACAGATACGCAGTATTTT
CASSRGLVGTDTQYF